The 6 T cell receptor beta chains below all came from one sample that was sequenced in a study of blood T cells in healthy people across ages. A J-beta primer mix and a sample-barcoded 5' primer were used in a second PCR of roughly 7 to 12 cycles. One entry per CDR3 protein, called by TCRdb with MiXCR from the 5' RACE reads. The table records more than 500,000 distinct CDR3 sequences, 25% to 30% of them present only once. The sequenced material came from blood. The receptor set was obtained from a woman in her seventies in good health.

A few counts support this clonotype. The CDR3 region is CASSGTSGGLDTQYF. The CDR3 region has the DNA TGTGCCAGCAGCGGTACTAGCGGGGGACTAGATACGCAGTATTTT. The chain has TRBV9 and TRBJ2-3; 11 nucleotides line up with TRBD2. Germline V gene sequence: CDR1 SGDLS, CDR2 YYNGEE. V dropped 3 bases and J dropped 5; count of bases not matched to a gene: 5. CDR3 size: 15 residues.

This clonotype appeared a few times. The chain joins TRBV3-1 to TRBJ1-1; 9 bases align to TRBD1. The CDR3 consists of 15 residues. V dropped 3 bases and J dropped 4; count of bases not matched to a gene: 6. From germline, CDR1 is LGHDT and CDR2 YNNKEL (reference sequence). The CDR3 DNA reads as TGTGCCAGCAGCCAGAGGGACAGGGCAAGCACTGAAGCTTTCTTT. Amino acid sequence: CASSQRDRASTEAFF.

CDR3 loop: CSARSRDRYEKLFF. The CDR3 DNA reads as TGCAGTGCTAGATCTCGGGACAGATATGAAAAACTGTTTTTT. This chain uses TRBV20-1 with TRBJ1-4, with 7 bases aligning to TRBD1. V dropped 2 bases and J dropped 6; count of bases not matched to a gene: 6. CDR1 and CDR2 from the germline V gene are DFQATT and SNEGSKA (reference sequence). CDR3 length: 14 amino acids.

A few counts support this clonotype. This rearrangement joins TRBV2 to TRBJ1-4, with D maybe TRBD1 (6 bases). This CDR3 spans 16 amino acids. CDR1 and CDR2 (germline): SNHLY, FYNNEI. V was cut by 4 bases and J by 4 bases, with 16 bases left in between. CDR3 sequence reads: CASSVRQGTLNEKLFF. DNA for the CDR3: TGTGCCAGCAGTGTCAGGCAGGGGACCCTTAATGAAAAACTGTTTTTT. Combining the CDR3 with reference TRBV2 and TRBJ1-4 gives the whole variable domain EPEVTQTPSHQVTQMGQEVILRCVPISNHLYFYWYRQILGQKVEFLVSFYNNEISEKSEIFDDQFSVERPDGSNFTLKIRSTKLEDSAMYFCASSVRQGTLNEKLFFGSGTQLSVL.

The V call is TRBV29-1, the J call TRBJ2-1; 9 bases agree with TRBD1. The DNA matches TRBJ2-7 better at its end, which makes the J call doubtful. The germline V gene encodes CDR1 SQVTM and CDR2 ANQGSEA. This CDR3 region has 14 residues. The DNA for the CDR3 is TGCAGCGTGGGACAGGGACGAGTGAGAAACGAGCAGTACTTC. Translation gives CSVGQGRVRNEQYF.

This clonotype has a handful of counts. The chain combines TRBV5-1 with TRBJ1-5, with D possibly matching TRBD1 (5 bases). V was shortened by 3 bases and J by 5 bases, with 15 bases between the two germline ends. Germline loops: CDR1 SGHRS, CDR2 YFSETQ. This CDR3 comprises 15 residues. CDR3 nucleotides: TGCGCCAGCAGCTCGGACGGCAGGGAAGATCAGCCCCAGCATTTT. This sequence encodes CASSSDGREDQPQHF.